This T cell receptor (beta chain) appears in the sequencing data of a study of memory CD4+ T cells and cytomegalovirus serostatus. Single viable CD3+CD4+CD8-CD45RO+ cells were sorted as the memory CD4+ T cells. Trimming took 1 base from V and 3 from J, leaving 13 bases between them. This CDR3 is 16 amino acids long. Germline assignment: CDR1 MGHRA and CDR2 YSYEKL. Generated by immunoSEQ multiplex PCR, the TCRdb table keeps only in-frame clones and is missing some. The sample includes tens of thousands of clones, 75% to 80% of them seen just once. This chain joins TRBV4-1 and TRBJ1-5, with a possible D match to TRBD1 (5 bases). The sample consisted of memory CD4+ T cells from blood. The clonotype was recovered from an adult in good health and CMV-seronegative. The CDR3 sequence is CASSQVGAGYNQPQHF. For the CDR3, the DNA is TGCGCCAGCAGCCAAGTCGGGGCAGGTTACAATCAGCCCCAGCATTTT.